The present T cell receptor (beta chain) was sequenced within a study of graft-versus-host responses after intestinal transplantation. Study context: Isolated intestinal, liver-intestinal, or multivisceral transplants were what recipients had. Study-wide findings and caveats: Elevated graft-versus-host to host-versus-graft clonal ratios in allografts were recorded for patients with graft-donor T cell macrochimerism. Peak circulating GvH clone levels were associated with early post-transplant HvG declines. There were GvH clones found in recipient marrow, and some of them appeared first in ileum or blood.

Trimming cost V 5 bases and J 8 bases; bases outside gene matches: 4. This CDR3 contains 13 residues. CDR1 SGHVS and CDR2 FNYEAQ come from the germline V gene. The table came from immunoSEQ multiplex PCR; TCRdb's copy has only in-frame clones and leaves some out. The sample includes some 76,000 clones, roughly 84% of them seen just once. In regard to this clone: Its cognate antigen is unknown.

The chain carries TRBV7-6 and TRBJ2-1; 9 bases line up with TRBD1. The receptor was derived from a human donor who was the organ donor for an intestinal transplant. The sequenced sample was unstimulated CD8+ T cells sorted from spleen or lymph node cells, obtained before transplant. For the CDR3, the DNA is TGTGCCAGCAGCCCCTGGACAGGGGATGAGCAGTTCTTC. Amino acids: CASSPWTGDEQFF.